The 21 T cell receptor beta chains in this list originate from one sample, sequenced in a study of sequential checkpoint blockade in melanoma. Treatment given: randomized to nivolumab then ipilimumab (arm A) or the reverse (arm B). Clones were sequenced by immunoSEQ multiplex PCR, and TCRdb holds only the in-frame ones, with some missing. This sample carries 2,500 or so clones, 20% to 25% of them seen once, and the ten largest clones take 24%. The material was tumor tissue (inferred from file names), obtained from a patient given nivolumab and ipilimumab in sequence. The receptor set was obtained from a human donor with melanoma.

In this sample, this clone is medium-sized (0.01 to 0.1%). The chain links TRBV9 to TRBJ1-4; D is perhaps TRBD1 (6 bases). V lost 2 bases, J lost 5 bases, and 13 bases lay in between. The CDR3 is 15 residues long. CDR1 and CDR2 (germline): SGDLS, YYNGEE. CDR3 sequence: CASSVQGRLNEKLFF. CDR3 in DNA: TGTGCCAGCAGCGTTCAGGGGAGGTTGAATGAAAAACTGTTTTTT.

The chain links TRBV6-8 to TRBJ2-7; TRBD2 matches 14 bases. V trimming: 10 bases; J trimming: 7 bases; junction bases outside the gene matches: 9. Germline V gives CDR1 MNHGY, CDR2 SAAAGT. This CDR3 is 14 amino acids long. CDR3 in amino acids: CAITGLAGGVEQYV. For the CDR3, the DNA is TGTGCCATCACTGGACTAGCGGGGGGTGTTGAGCAGTACGTC.

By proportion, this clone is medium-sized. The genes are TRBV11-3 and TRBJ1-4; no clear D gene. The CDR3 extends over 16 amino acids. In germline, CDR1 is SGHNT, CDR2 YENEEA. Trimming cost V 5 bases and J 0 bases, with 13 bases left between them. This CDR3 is CASSQASRTTNEKLFF. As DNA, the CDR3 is TGTGCCAGCAGCCAAGCAAGTAGGACAACTAATGAAAAACTGTTTTTT.

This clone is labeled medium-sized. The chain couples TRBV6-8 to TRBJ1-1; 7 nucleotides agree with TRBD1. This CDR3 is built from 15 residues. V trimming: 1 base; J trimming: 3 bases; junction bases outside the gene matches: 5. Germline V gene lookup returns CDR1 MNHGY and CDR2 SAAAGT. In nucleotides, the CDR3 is TGTGCCAGCAGTTACTTAGACAGGGATTACACTGAAGCTTTCTTT. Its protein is CASSYLDRDYTEAFF.

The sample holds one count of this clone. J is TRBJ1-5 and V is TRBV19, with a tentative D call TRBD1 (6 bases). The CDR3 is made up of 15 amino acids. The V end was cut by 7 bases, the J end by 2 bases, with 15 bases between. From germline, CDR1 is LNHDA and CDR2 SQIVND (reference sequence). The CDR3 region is CASNTGSAGNQPQHF. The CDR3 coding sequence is TGTGCCAGTAATACAGGGTCTGCTGGCAATCAGCCCCAGCATTTT.

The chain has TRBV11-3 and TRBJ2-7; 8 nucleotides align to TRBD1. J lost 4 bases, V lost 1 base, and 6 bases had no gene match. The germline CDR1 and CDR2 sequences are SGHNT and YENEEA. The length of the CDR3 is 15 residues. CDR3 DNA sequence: TGTGCCAGCAGCTTAGGACAGGGGTCCTTATACGAGCAGTACTTC. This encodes CASSLGQGSLYEQYF.

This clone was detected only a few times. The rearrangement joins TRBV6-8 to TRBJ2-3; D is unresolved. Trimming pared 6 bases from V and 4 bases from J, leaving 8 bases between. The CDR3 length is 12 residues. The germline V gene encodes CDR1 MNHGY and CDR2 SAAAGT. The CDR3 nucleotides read TGTGCCAGCAGAGACACATCAGATACGCAGTATTTT. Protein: CASRDTSDTQYF.

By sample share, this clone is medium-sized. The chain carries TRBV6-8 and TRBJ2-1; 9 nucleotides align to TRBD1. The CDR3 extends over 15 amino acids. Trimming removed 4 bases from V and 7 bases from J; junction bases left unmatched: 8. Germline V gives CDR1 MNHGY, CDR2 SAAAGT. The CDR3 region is CASSSPGQGGNEQFF. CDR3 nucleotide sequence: TGTGCCAGCAGTTCACCGGGACAGGGTGGGAATGAGCAGTTCTTC.

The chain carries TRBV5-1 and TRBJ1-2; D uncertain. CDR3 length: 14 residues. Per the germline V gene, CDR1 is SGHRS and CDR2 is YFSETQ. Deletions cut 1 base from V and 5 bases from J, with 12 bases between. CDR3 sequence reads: CASSLWVGGYGYTF. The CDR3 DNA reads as TGCGCCAGCAGCTTGTGGGTTGGAGGATATGGCTACACCTTC. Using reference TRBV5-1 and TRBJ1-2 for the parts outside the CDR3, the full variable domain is KAGVTQTPRYLIKTRGQQVTLSCSPISGHRSVSWYQQTPGQGLQFLFEYFSETQRNKGNFPGRFSGRQFSNSRSEMNVSTLELGDSALYLCASSLWVGGYGYTFGSGTRLTVV.

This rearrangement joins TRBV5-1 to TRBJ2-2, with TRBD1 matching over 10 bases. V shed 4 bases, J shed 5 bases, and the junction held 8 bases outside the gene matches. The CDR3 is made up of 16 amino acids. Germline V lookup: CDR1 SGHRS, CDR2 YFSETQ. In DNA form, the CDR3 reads TGCGCCAGCAGCCTACAGGGACAGGGGATGACCGGGGAGCTGTTTTTT. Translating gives CASSLQGQGMTGELFF.

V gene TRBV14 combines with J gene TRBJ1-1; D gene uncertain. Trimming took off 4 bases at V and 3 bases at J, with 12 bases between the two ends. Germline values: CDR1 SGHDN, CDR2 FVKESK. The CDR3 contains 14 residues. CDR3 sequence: CASSLLGGYTEAFF. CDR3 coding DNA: TGTGCCAGCAGCCTTCTAGGCGGTTACACTGAAGCTTTCTTT.

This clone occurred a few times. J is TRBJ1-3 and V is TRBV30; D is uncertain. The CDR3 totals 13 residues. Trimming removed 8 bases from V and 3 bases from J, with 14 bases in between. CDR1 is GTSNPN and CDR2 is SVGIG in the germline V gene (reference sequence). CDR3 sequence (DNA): TGTGCCGGAGAGAGAATGCTTGGAAACACCATATATTTT. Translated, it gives CAGERMLGNTIYF.

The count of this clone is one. In DNA form, the CDR3 reads TGTGCCAGCAGCCAATCCTCCAGGGGCAATCAGCCCCAGCATTTT. As protein: CASSQSSRGNQPQHF. This chain uses TRBV16 with TRBJ1-5, with D possibly being TRBD1 (5 bases). This CDR3 comprises 15 residues. V lost 0 bases, J lost 2 bases, and 8 bases lay in between. Germline V CDR1 and CDR2: KGHSY, FQNENV.

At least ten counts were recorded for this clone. The CDR3, as DNA: TGTGCCAGCAGCAGGAGACAGAACACTGAAGCTTTCTTT. This codes for CASSRRQNTEAFF. The chain carries TRBV7-4 and TRBJ1-1; D remains ambiguous. V lost 5 bases and J 1 base, leaving 8 bases between the germline ends. Germline V gene data show CDR1 as SGHVT and CDR2 as SQSDAQ. The CDR3 runs to 13 residues.

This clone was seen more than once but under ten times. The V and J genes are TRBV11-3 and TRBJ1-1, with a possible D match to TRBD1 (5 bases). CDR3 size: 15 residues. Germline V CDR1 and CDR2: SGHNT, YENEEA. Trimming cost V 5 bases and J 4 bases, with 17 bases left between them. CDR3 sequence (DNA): TGTGCCAGCAGCCCACCAGGGTACGGGGCCACTGAAGCTTTCTTT. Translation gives CASSPPGYGATEAFF.

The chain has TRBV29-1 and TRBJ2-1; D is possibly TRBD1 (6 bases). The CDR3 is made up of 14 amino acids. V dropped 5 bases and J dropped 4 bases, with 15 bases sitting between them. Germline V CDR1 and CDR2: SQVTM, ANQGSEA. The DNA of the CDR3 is TGCAGCGTTCGACAGGCAGGGCCTTACAATGAGCAGTTCTTC. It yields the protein CSVRQAGPYNEQFF.

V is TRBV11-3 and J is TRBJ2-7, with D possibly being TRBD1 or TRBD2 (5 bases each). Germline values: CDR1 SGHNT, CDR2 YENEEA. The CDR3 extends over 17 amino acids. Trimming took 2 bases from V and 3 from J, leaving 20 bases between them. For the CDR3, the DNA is TGTGCCAGCAGCTTACATATACGGGACCTTCATCTCTACGAGCAGTACGTC. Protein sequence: CASSLHIRDLHLYEQYV.

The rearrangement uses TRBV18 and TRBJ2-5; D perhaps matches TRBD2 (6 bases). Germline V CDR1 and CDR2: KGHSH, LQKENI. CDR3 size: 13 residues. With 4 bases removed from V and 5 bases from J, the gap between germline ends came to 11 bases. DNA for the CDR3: TGTGCCAGCTCACACCGGGACTGGGAGACCCAGTACTTC. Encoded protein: CASSHRDWETQYF.

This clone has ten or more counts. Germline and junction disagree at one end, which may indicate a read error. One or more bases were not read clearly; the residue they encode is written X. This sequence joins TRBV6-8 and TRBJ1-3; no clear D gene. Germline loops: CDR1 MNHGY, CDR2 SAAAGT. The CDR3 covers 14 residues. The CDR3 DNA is TGTGCYAGCAGTTACTGGGAAACTGGAAACACCATATATTTT. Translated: CXSSYWETGNTIYF. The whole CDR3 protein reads CASSYWETGNTIYF.

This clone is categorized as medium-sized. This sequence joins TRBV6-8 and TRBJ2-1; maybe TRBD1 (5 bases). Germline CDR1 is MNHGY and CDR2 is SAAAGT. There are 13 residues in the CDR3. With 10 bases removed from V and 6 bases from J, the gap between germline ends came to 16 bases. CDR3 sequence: CAIRASQGNEQFF. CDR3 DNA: TGTGCCATCAGGGCTAGTCAGGGCAATGAGCAGTTCTTC.

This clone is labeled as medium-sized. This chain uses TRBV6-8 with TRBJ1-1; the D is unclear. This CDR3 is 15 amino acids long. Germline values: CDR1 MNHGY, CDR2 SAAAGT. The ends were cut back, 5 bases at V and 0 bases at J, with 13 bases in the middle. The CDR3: CASSAYDGVNTEAFF. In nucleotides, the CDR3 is TGTGCCAGCAGTGCCTATGACGGAGTGAACACTGAAGCTTTCTTT.